Each of the 22 T cell receptor beta chains below was sequenced from the same sample in a study of cytomegalovirus exposure and HLA in healthy donors. Clones were read by immunoSEQ multiplex PCR, and TCRdb kept only the in-frame ones, dropping some. The data hold roughly 150,000 clones, with 70% to 90% observed a single time. Material for sequencing was PBMCs. These receptors originate from a woman aged 18-29 years in good health and CMV-seronegative.

The CDR3 sequence is CASSLTGQQLKAYEQYF. The CDR3 nucleotides are TGTGCCAGCAGCTTAACCGGACAGCAACTTAAGGCCTACGAGCAGTACTTC. The genes are TRBV7-2 and TRBJ2-7; D might be TRBD1 (6 bases). V dropped 2 bases and J dropped 2 bases, with 19 bases sitting between them. The CDR3 extends over 17 amino acids. Germline CDR1 reads SGHTA; CDR2 reads FQGNSA.

The chain couples TRBV18 to TRBJ1-4; possibly TRBD1 for D (5 bases). Germline CDR1 is KGHSH and CDR2 is LQKENI. The CDR3 spans 16 residues. The V end was cut by 3 bases, the J end by 2 bases, with 13 bases between. CDR3 in amino acids: CASSPDMGGTNEKLFF. CDR3 nucleotides: TGTGCCAGCTCACCGGATATGGGGGGGACTAATGAAAAACTGTTTTTT.

This sequence joins TRBV29-1 and TRBJ1-1; 7 nucleotides agree with TRBD1. This CDR3 region has 13 residues. The germline V gene has CDR1 SQVTM and CDR2 ANQGSEA. V was clipped by 5 bases and J by 1 base; unmatched bases: 4. Written as DNA, the CDR3 is TGCAGCGTTTTCACAGGGGCGAACACTGAAGCTTTCTTT. Amino acids: CSVFTGANTEAFF.

This clone was seen a handful of times. The rearrangement links TRBV19 to TRBJ1-1, with 10 bases aligning to TRBD1. There are 10 residues in the CDR3. V shed 7 bases and J 11 bases; nucleotides not matched to a gene: 1. Germline CDR1 is LNHDA and CDR2 is SQIVND (reference sequence). CDR3 sequence reads: CASKGQGAFF. The CDR3, as DNA: TGTGCCAGTAAGGGACAGGGGGCTTTCTTT.

This chain connects TRBV2 to TRBJ2-3, with D unresolved. This CDR3 spans 14 amino acids. CDR1 is SNHLY, CDR2 FYNNEI, per germline. Trimming removed 7 bases from V and 0 bases from J, with 11 bases in between. CDR3 region: CASNPVSSTDTQYF. The CDR3, as DNA: TGTGCCAGCAATCCGGTGTCTAGCACAGATACGCAGTATTTT.

The J gene is TRBJ2-3, the V gene TRBV5-4, with TRBD1 matching 11 bases. V lost 0 bases to trimming and J lost 2 bases; unmatched junction nucleotides: 5. The CDR3 length is 17 residues. CDR1 and CDR2 (germline): SGHNT, YYREEE (reference sequence). The CDR3 nucleotides are TGTGCCAGCAGCTTGGTACGGACAGGGGGCAACACAGATACGCAGTATTTT. Translated, it gives CASSLVRTGGNTDTQYF.

The CDR3 region has the DNA TGTGCCAGCAGCCCGGGCGGACAGGGGGTAGTCGGGGCTTTCTTT. This sequence encodes CASSPGGQGVVGAFF. This chain links TRBV27 with TRBJ1-1; 10 bases are shared with TRBD1. V was clipped by 6 bases and J by 11 bases; unmatched bases: 15. This CDR3 contains 15 residues. CDR1 MNHEY and CDR2 SMNVEV come from the germline V gene (reference sequence).

CDR3: CASSQVTSGRNTGELFF. The CDR3 coding sequence is TGCGCCAGCAGCCAAGTAACTAGCGGGAGGAACACCGGGGAGCTGTTTTTT. The chain links TRBV4-3 to TRBJ2-2; 11 bases agree with TRBD2. Germline CDR1 is LGHNA and CDR2 is YSLEER. This CDR3 region has 17 residues. With 1 base clipped from V and 1 base from J, the junction kept 2 bases outside the gene matches.

The chain is built from TRBV18 and TRBJ2-1; 8 bases map to TRBD2. CDR3 length: 15 amino acids. With V trimmed by 4 bases and J by 2 bases, 4 bases remained unmatched. The germline V gene has CDR1 KGHSH and CDR2 LQKENI. The chain's CDR3 is CASSQGLVPYNEQFF. The DNA of the CDR3 is TGTGCCAGCTCACAGGGACTAGTTCCCTACAATGAGCAGTTCTTC.

Points on this clone: Sequence at one end of the junction differs from germline and may be a read error. The chain uses TRBV13 and TRBJ1-2; D remains ambiguous. CDR1 is PRHDT, CDR2 FYEKMQ, per germline (reference sequence). CDR3 length: 12 residues. CDR3 sequence reads: CASSLGRDGYTF. CDR3 nucleotide sequence: TGTGCCAGCAGCCTAGGGAGGGATGGCTACACCTTC.

The V gene is TRBV27, the J gene TRBJ2-5; D perhaps matches TRBD2 (6 bases). V was cut by 8 bases and J by 4 bases, with 8 bases left in between. Per the germline V gene, CDR1 is MNHEY and CDR2 is SMNVEV (reference sequence). The CDR3 is 11 amino acids. The CDR3 DNA sequence: TGTGCCAGCGGGGGAGGAGAGACCCAGTACTTC. Protein sequence: CASGGGETQYF.

The chain has TRBV29-1 and TRBJ1-2, with D maybe TRBD1 (5 bases). The germline CDR1 and CDR2 sequences are SQVTM and ANQGSEA. The CDR3 totals 14 residues. The V end was cut by 0 bases, the J end by 4 bases, with 12 bases between. CDR3 loop: CSVEDRGTSYGYTF. The CDR3 bases are TGCAGCGTTGAAGATCGCGGGACCTCCTATGGCTACACCTTC.

The chain has TRBV27 and TRBJ2-7; weak D call: TRBD2 (6 bases). This CDR3 contains 15 residues. The germline V gene has CDR1 MNHEY and CDR2 SMNVEV (reference sequence). V was trimmed by 5 bases and J by 4 bases, leaving 18 bases between them. The CDR3 DNA reads as TGTGCCAGCAGTCGCGGGACTCCTTATAAATACGAGCAGTACTTC. Protein product: CASSRGTPYKYEQYF.

The genes are TRBV27 and TRBJ2-7; D not resolved. This CDR3 spans 13 amino acids. Germline CDR1 and CDR2: MNHEY and SMNVEV (reference sequence). With 3 bases removed from V and 2 bases from J, the gap between germline ends came to 8 bases. CDR3 protein: CASSLWATYEQYF. Written as DNA, the CDR3 is TGTGCCAGCAGTTTGTGGGCTACCTACGAGCAGTACTTC.

The chain has TRBV4-3 and TRBJ2-1; TRBD2 matches at 8 bases. With V trimmed by 4 bases and J by 6 bases, 8 bases remained unmatched. Germline V CDR1 and CDR2: LGHNA, YSLEER. The CDR3 runs 15 residues. The CDR3 loop is CASSPSSGPRNEQFF. In nucleotides, the CDR3 is TGCGCCAGCAGCCCCTCTAGCGGGCCTCGCAATGAGCAGTTCTTC.

The chain couples TRBV7-9 to TRBJ1-3; D gene ambiguous. Germline V gene lookup returns CDR1 SEHNR and CDR2 FQNEAQ (reference sequence). The CDR3 runs 15 residues. V lost 6 bases to trimming and J lost 1 base, with 13 bases between them. CDR3 amino acids: CASSPTPTSGNTIYF. As DNA, the CDR3 is TGTGCCAGCAGTCCGACACCGACATCTGGAAACACCATATATTTT.

This clone was seen a few times. The CDR3 bases are TGCGCCAGCAGCTTGGAAGGGGAAGTGATACAGCCCCAGCATTTT. Translation: CASSLEGEVIQPQHF. The genes are TRBV5-1 and TRBJ1-5; TRBD1 might be the D (5 bases). V lost 0 bases to trimming and J lost 7 bases, with 14 bases between them. The CDR3 has 15 residues. The V gene's germline CDR1 is SGHRS and CDR2 YFSETQ.

The gene calls are TRBV7-6 and TRBJ1-2; a weak D match, TRBD1 (6 bases). CDR3 length equals 14 residues. Trimming took off 5 bases at V and 8 bases at J, with 18 bases between the two ends. The germline V gene encodes CDR1 SGHVS and CDR2 FNYEAQ. CDR3 nucleotides: TGTGCCAGCAGCCACAGGCGGGGGGCAGGAGGCTACACCTTC. Its translation is CASSHRRGAGGYTF. The entire variable domain, with the rest obtained from reference TRBV7-6 and TRBJ1-2, is as follows: GAGVSQSPRYKVTKRGQDVALRCDPISGHVSLYWYRQALGQGPEFLTYFNYEAQQDKSGLPNDRFSAERPEGSISTLTIQRTEQRDSAMYRCASSHRRGAGGYTFGSGTRLTVV.

The chain links TRBV7-2 to TRBJ2-7; 12 bases are a match to TRBD2. The CDR3 runs 15 residues. Germline lookup yields CDR1 SGHTA and CDR2 FQGNSA. The V gene end was trimmed by 1 base and the J gene end by 12 bases; junction bases not matched to a gene: 10. CDR3 DNA: TGTGCCAGCAGCTTAGATTCGGCTAGCGGGAGGGCCACGTACTTC. Its protein is CASSLDSASGRATYF.

The chain employs TRBV5-4 and TRBJ2-7; TRBD1 might be the D (5 bases). CDR1 SGHNT and CDR2 YYREEE come from the germline V gene (reference sequence). CDR3 length: 14 residues. The germline V and J ends were trimmed by 3 bases and 2 bases, with 12 bases remaining between them. The CDR3: CASSYLGLPYEQYF. CDR3 nucleotides: TGTGCCAGCAGCTACCTGGGGCTACCCTACGAGCAGTACTTC.

The J gene is TRBJ2-7, the V gene TRBV10-3, with 11 bases matching TRBD1. Germline V lookup: CDR1 ENHRY, CDR2 SYGVKD. V shed 4 bases and J 7 bases; nucleotides not matched to a gene: 9. This CDR3 spans 15 amino acids. This CDR3 reads CAISGGTGGAWEQYF. The CDR3 DNA follows: TGTGCCATCAGTGGAGGGACAGGGGGAGCCTGGGAGCAGTACTTC.

The chain recombines TRBV18 with TRBJ2-1, with D possibly TRBD2 on 7 matching bases. Germline V gene lookup returns CDR1 KGHSH and CDR2 LQKENI. V was shortened by 6 bases and J by 5 bases, with 20 bases between the two germline ends. The CDR3 length is 16 residues. The CDR3 loop is CASSVAGAGVNNEQFF. The CDR3 nucleotides read TGTGCCAGCTCTGTGGCGGGGGCAGGAGTAAACAATGAGCAGTTCTTC.